This T cell receptor (beta chain) was sequenced during a study of blood T cell repertoires in COVID-19. Overall study: T cells, B-cell-depleted T cells, or PBMCs supplied cDNA or gDNA.

Germline V gene data show CDR1 as MNHEY and CDR2 as SMNVEV (reference sequence). The CDR3 consists of 15 residues. V was clipped by 2 bases and J by 4 bases, with 14 bases between them. The table came from immunoSEQ multiplex PCR; TCRdb's copy has only in-frame clones and leaves some out. The sample includes 150,000 or so clones, about four fifths of them seen just once. This clone has just one count. The chain is built from TRBV27 and TRBJ1-1; D ambiguous. The sample consisted of peripheral blood. The sequence derives from a woman aged 60-70 years with acute or convalescent COVID-19. The CDR3 DNA reads as TGTGCCAGCAGTTTAAACCCCACGGGAAGCACTGAAGCTTTCTTT. It translates to CASSLNPTGSTEAFF.